This TCR beta chain is from a study of cytomegalovirus exposure and HLA in healthy donors. As for the study in general: Of the donors genotyped, approximately 430 in all, less than 90% fell in the Caucasian-associated ancestry cluster.

This CDR3 has 15 amino acids. The V end was cut by 3 bases, the J end by 5 bases, with 19 bases between. Germline-derived CDR1 and CDR2 are SQVTM and ANQGSEA. Healthy bone marrow donors made up the cohort. This clone was seen more than once but under ten times. Its specificity is unknown. Study results and limitations: The authors later found HLA-associated TCR beta chains more clonally expanded than equally common others.

PCR used 60 Vbeta primers and 13 Jbeta primers. Sequencing used immunoSEQ multiplex PCR; TCRdb keeps in-frame clones, though not all of them. The table records about 130,000 clones, roughly 72% of them present only once. This sequence joins TRBV29-1 and TRBJ1-2; D may be TRBD1 (6 bases). Specimen: PBMCs. The TCR sequence derives from a woman between 50 and 59 years old in good health and CMV-seronegative. The CDR3: CSVDGQPASSYGYTF. The CDR3 DNA follows: TGCAGCGTTGATGGACAGCCTGCGTCTTCGTATGGCTACACCTTC.